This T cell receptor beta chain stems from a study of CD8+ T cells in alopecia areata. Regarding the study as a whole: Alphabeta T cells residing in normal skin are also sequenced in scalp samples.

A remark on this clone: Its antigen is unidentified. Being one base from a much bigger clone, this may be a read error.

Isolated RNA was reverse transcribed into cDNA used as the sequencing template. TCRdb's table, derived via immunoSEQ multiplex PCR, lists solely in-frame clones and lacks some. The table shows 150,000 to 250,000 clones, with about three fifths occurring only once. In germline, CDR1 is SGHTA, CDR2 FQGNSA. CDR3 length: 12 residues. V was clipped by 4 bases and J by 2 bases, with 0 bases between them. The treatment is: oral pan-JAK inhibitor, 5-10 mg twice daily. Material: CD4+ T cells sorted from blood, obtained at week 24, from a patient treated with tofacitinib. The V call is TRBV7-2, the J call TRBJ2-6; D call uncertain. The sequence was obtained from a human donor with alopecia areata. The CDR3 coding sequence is TGTGCCAGCAGCTCTGGGGCCAACGTCCTGACTTTC. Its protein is CASSSGANVLTF.